The rows below give T cell receptor beta chains drawn from one sample of a study of blood T cell repertoires in COVID-19. TCRdb keeps only in-frame clones here, not all; method: immunoSEQ multiplex PCR. The sample shows 380,000 or so clones, 89% of them seen only once. The specimen was peripheral blood. The receptors stem from a man in his forties or fifties with acute or convalescent COVID-19. Each CDR3 is given with its conserved first and last residue. The D gene is left open where the match is weak. Some rows have no size entry. The others give once, few or many, or a class for an expanded clone.

D gene: NA; CDR3 length: 14; V gene: TRBV7-2; J gene: TRBJ1-2; clone size: NA; CDR3 protein: CASSPQGRDYGYTF; CDR3 DNA: TGTGCCAGCAGTCCTCAGGGGCGCGACTATGGCTACACCTTC
D gene: TRBD2; CDR3 length: 17; V gene: TRBV5-5; J gene: TRBJ2-2; clone size: NA; CDR3 protein: CATRSSSGGLDTGELFF; CDR3 DNA: TGTGCCACCAGAAGCTCTAGCGGGGGCCTCGACACCGGGGAGCTGTTTTTT
D gene: TRBD1; CDR3 length: 16; V gene: TRBV2; J gene: TRBJ1-4; clone size: NA; CDR3 protein: CASSVWDREDNEKLFF; CDR3 DNA: TGTGCCAGCAGTGTGTGGGACAGGGAAGACAATGAAAAACTGTTTTTT
D gene: TRBD1; CDR3 length: 13; V gene: TRBV7-3; J gene: TRBJ1-1; clone size: NA; CDR3 protein: CASSRQGNTEAFF; CDR3 DNA: TGTGCCAGCAGCAGACAGGGGAACACTGAAGCTTTCTTT
D gene: TRBD1; CDR3 length: 13; V gene: TRBV11-2; J gene: TRBJ1-6; clone size: NA; CDR3 protein: CASSHWDRPTLHF; CDR3 DNA: TGTGCCAGCAGCCACTGGGACAGGCCTACCCTCCACTTT
D gene: TRBD1; CDR3 length: 15; V gene: TRBV5-1; J gene: TRBJ1-5; clone size: NA; CDR3 protein: CASSPRTGSNQPQHF; CDR3 DNA: TGCGCCAGCAGCCCACGGACAGGGAGCAATCAGCCCCAGCATTTT
D gene: TRBD1; CDR3 length: 15; V gene: TRBV5-6; J gene: TRBJ2-1; clone size: NA; CDR3 protein: CASSDRDRVRGEQFF; CDR3 DNA: TGTGCCAGCAGCGACCGGGACAGGGTACGGGGTGAGCAGTTCTTC
D gene: NA; CDR3 length: 15; V gene: TRBV30; J gene: TRBJ2-2; clone size: NA; CDR3 protein: CAWSVSPRITGELFF; CDR3 DNA: TGTGCCTGGAGTGTATCGCCTAGAATTACCGGGGAGCTGTTTTTT
D gene: TRBD1; CDR3 length: 14; V gene: TRBV6-2/TRBV6-3; J gene: TRBJ2-7; clone size: NA; CDR3 protein: CASSQDRDLYEQYF; CDR3 DNA: TGTGCCAGCAGTCAGGACAGGGATCTCTACGAGCAGTACTTC
D gene: TRBD1; CDR3 length: 15; V gene: TRBV5-1; J gene: TRBJ2-3; clone size: NA; CDR3 protein: CASSLGGQSTDTQYF; CDR3 DNA: TGCGCCAGCAGCTTGGGGGGACAGAGCACAGATACGCAGTATTTT
D gene: TRBD1; CDR3 length: 14; V gene: TRBV6-5; J gene: TRBJ1-6; clone size: NA; CDR3 protein: CASSRTGVFSPLHF; CDR3 DNA: TGTGCCAGCAGCAGGACAGGGGTTTTTTCACCCCTCCACTTT
D gene: TRBD2; CDR3 length: 15; V gene: TRBV5-1; J gene: TRBJ2-1; clone size: NA; CDR3 protein: CASSTFGGSGNEQFF; CDR3 DNA: TGCGCCAGCAGCACTTTTGGCGGGAGTGGTAATGAGCAGTTCTTC
D gene: NA; CDR3 length: 15; V gene: TRBV5-6; J gene: TRBJ2-3; clone size: once; CDR3 protein: CASRWGLGATDTQYF; CDR3 DNA: TGTGCCAGCAGATGGGGGCTGGGGGCAACAGATACGCAGTATTTT
D gene: NA; CDR3 length: 13; V gene: TRBV27; J gene: TRBJ1-2; clone size: NA; CDR3 protein: CASSLFVGYGYTF; CDR3 DNA: TGTGCCAGCAGTTTATTCGTCGGCTATGGCTACACCTTC
D gene: TRBD2; CDR3 length: 17; V gene: TRBV2; J gene: TRBJ2-7; clone size: NA; CDR3 protein: CASSEALPGLVPAEQYF; CDR3 DNA: TGTGCCAGCAGTGAAGCGCTTCCGGGACTAGTCCCCGCCGAGCAGTACTTC
D gene: NA; CDR3 length: 15; V gene: TRBV7-8; J gene: TRBJ2-1; clone size: NA; CDR3 protein: CASSFNRVLGNEQFF; CDR3 DNA: TGTGCCAGCAGCTTCAACAGGGTTTTAGGGAATGAGCAGTTCTTC
D gene: NA; CDR3 length: 15; V gene: TRBV11-2; J gene: TRBJ1-2; clone size: few; CDR3 protein: CASSLGASANYGYTF; CDR3 DNA: TGTGCCAGCAGCTTAGGGGCTTCAGCTAACTATGGCTACACCTTC